A selection of T cell receptor beta chains follows, all from one sample in a study of CD8+CD57+ T cells in acquired aplastic anemia. TCRdb passed the reads through MiXCR, listing each CDR3 protein once. Among some 160,000 distinct CDR3 sequences listed, 40% to 55% were seen once. Sample: sorted CD4+, CD8+, or CD8+CD57+ T cells (not recorded which) from PBMCs. The receptor source for this set is a human donor with aplastic anemia. The CDR3 runs from the conserved cysteine through the conserved F or W. D genes are given only for firm matches. Clone size, where shown, is once, few, many, or a class for clones that have expanded.

cdr3_nt,cdr3_aa,d_call,clone_size,j_call,v_call
TGTGCCAGCAGCTTAGTAAGTCCCGGGGTCAATGAGCAGTTCTTC,CASSLVSPGVNEQFF,.,many,TRBJ2-1,TRBV7-9
TGCGCCAGCAGCCCCGTAACCGGACAGATAAACATTCAGTACTTC,CASSPVTGQINIQYF,.,few,TRBJ2-4,TRBV5-1
TGTGCCAGTAGTATAATCCCCGACAGGGGAGCCAATAGGCCCCAGCATTTT,CASSIIPDRGANRPQHF,TRBD1,many,TRBJ1-5,TRBV19
TGTGCCAGCAGCGCCCCCGAGGGAGGGGTGAGCACTGAAGCTTTCTTT,CASSAPEGGVSTEAFF,.,many,TRBJ1-1,TRBV7-8
TGTGCCAGCAGTGCCGACGGGACAGGGCTCACTGAAGCTTTCTTT,CASSADGTGLTEAFF,TRBD1,.,TRBJ1-1,TRBV2
TGCAGTGCTTCGGGGACAAGCGGGGGCCAAAACGGGCAGTTCTTC,CSASGTSGGQNGQFF,TRBD2,many,TRBJ2-1,TRBV20-1
TGTGCCAGCAGCTTGCGGGAGCGCTCCTACGAGCAGTACTTC,CASSLRERSYEQYF,.,.,TRBJ2-7,TRBV5-6
TGTGCCACCAGTCGAAACGGGGTTCCTGGCCTGACTTTC,CATSRNGVPGLTF,.,.,TRBJ2-6,TRBV24-1
TGTGCCTGGCGAGCCCTAGCGGGAGGGGTTTGGGACGGGGAGCTGTTTTTT,CAWRALAGGVWDGELFF,TRBD2,.,TRBJ2-2,TRBV30
TGTGCCAGCAGCCTCGACACCGGGGACAGGTCCCCTGAAGCTTTCTTT,CASSLDTGDRSPEAFF,TRBD1,.,TRBJ1-1,TRBV13
TGTGCCAGCAGCCCAACTGGGGGCCACCTATCCTACGAGCAGTACTTC,CASSPTGGHLSYEQYF,.,.,TRBJ2-7,TRBV9
TGCAGCGTCACCGGGACAGGGGGCCATGAGACCCAGTACTTC,CSVTGTGGHETQYF,TRBD1,.,TRBJ2-5,TRBV29-1
TGCAGTGTTGCGAGGGGGCAGGGTAAGACCCAGTACTTC,CSVARGQGKTQYF,TRBD1,once,TRBJ2-5,TRBV20-1
TGTGCCACCAGTGAGACAGGGTGGAATGGCTACACCTTC,CATSETGWNGYTF,TRBD1,.,TRBJ1-2,TRBV24-1
TGTGCCACCAGCAGACAGGGTCTGTCCTACGAGGAGCTGTTTTTT,CATSRQGLSYEELFF,.,.,TRBJ2-2,TRBV15
TGCAGCTTAGCGGGACAGGGGTACGAGCAGTACTTC,CSLAGQGYEQYF,TRBD1,.,TRBJ2-7,TRBV29-1
TGCGCCAGCAGCCAAGTAGGACTCGGTGCAGATACGCAGTATTTT,CASSQVGLGADTQYF,.,once,TRBJ2-3,TRBV4-3
TGTGCCAGTACGGGTTATAGCACCGGGGAGCTGTTTTTT,CASTGYSTGELFF,.,.,TRBJ2-2,TRBV19
TGTGCCAGCAGCGTGAGTCAGGGTGCAGATACGCAGTATTTT,CASSVSQGADTQYF,.,many,TRBJ2-3,TRBV9
TGTGCCACCAGTGTCGCTCAGGGGGCAGGTCAGCCCCAGCATTTT,CATSVAQGAGQPQHF,TRBD1,.,TRBJ1-5,TRBV24-1
TGTGCCACTTTCCGGGACTTTAATGAAAAACTGTTTTTT,CATFRDFNEKLFF,.,many,TRBJ1-4,TRBV2
TGTGCCAGCAGCTTTTGGGACAGGGGTAACAATTCACCCCTCCACTTT,CASSFWDRGNNSPLHF,TRBD1,many,TRBJ1-6,TRBV7-2
TGCGCCAGCAGCCAAGACTCCGCGGGAGGGATAGATACGCAGTATTTT,CASSQDSAGGIDTQYF,TRBD2,.,TRBJ2-3,TRBV4-1
TGTGCCAGCAGCAGCGCGGACAGGTCTTCTAGAGGCTACACCTTC,CASSSADRSSRGYTF,TRBD1,many,TRBJ1-2,TRBV3-1
TGTGCCAGCAGTTTAAATTTCCAACCAGGCCAGACCCAGTACTTC,CASSLNFQPGQTQYF,.,few,TRBJ2-5,TRBV19
TGTGCCAGCAGGACGGATTCACCCCTCCACTTT,CASRTDSPLHF,.,many,TRBJ1-6,TRBV6-1
TGTGCCAGCAAGGGGGTCTCTGAAAAACTGTTTTTT,CASKGVSEKLFF,.,.,TRBJ1-4,TRBV2